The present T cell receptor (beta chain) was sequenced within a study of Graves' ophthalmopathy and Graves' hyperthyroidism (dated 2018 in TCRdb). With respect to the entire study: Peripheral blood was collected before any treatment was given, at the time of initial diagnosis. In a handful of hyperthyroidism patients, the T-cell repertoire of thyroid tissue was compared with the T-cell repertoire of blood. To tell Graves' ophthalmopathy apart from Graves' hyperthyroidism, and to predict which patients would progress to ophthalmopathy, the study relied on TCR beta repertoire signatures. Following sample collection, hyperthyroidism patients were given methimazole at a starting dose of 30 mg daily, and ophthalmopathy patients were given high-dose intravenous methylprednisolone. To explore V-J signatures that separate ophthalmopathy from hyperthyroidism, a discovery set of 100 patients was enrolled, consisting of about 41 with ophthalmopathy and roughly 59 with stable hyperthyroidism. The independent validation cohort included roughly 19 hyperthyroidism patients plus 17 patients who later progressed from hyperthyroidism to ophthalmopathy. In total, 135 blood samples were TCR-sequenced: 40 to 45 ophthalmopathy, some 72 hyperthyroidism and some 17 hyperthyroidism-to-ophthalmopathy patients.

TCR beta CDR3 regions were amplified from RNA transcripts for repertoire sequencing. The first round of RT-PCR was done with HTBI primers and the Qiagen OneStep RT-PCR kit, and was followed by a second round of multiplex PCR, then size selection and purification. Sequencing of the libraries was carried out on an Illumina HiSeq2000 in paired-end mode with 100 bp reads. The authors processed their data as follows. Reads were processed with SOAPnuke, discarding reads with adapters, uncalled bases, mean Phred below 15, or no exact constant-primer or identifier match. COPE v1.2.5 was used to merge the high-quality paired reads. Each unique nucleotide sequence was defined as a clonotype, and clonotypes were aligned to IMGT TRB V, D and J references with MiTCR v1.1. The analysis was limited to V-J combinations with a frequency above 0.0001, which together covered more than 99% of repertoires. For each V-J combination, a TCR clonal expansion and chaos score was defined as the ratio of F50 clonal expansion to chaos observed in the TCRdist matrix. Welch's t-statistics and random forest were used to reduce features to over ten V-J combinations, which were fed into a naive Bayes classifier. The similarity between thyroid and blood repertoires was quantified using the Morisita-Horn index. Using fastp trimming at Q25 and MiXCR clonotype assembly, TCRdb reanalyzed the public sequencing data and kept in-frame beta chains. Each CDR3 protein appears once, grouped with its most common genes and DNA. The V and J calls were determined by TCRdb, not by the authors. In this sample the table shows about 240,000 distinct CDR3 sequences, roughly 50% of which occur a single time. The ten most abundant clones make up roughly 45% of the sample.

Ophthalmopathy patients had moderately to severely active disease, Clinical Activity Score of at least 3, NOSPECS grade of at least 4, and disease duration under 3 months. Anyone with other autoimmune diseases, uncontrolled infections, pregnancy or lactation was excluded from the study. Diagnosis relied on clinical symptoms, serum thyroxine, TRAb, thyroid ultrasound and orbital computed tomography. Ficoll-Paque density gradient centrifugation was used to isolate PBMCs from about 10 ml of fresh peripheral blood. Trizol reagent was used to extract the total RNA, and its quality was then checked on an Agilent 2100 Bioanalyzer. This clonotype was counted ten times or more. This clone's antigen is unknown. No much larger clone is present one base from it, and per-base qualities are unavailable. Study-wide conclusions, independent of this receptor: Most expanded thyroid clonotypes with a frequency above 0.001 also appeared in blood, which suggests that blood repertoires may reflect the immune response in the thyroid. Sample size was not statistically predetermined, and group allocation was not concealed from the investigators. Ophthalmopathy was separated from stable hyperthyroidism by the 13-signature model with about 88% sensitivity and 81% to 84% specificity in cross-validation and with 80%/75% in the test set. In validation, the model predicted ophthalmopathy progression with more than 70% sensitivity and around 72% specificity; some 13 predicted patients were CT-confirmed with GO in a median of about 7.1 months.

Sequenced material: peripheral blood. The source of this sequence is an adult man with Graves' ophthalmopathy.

The CDR3 region: CSAETGEKLFF. The nucleotides read TGCAGCGCGGAAACTGGGGAAAAACTGTTTTTT. The sequence links TRBV29-1 to TRBJ1-4; a confident D gene designation cannot be given. Trimming costs V 7 bases and J 8 bases, and their ends lie 11 bases apart. The CDR3 goes from the cysteine to the phenylalanine over 11 residues. Only the CDR3 region is kept as DNA, spanning 33 bases read in frame from base 1. CDR1 and CDR2 are read off the germline V gene as SQVTM and ANQGSEA.